This T cell receptor beta chain was found in a study of cytomegalovirus exposure and HLA in healthy donors. With 60 Vbeta and 13 Jbeta primers, the PCR was carried out. TCRdb keeps only in-frame clones here, not all; method: immunoSEQ multiplex PCR. The sample includes more than 95,000 clones, around two thirds of them seen just once. Concerning this clone itself: Its matching antigen is unknown.

Study-level results: What was likely a sequencing artifact was a cluster of highly shared sequence variants. The presence/absence work took it that sequencing depth was about the same across donors. Immune exposure information comprised only CMV serostatus.

The sequence derives from a man aged 55 to 69 in good health and CMV-seropositive. Sequenced: PBMCs.

The CDR3 region has the DNA TGTGCCAGCAGCTTATACGGAGGTAGTAATGCTGAAGCTTTCTTT. Translation gives CASSLYGGSNAEAFF. This chain connects TRBV7-3 to TRBJ1-1; D uncertain. Germline CDR1 reads SGHTA; CDR2 reads FQGTGA. Trimming removed 2 bases from V and 6 bases from J, with 16 bases in between. The CDR3 contains 15 residues.